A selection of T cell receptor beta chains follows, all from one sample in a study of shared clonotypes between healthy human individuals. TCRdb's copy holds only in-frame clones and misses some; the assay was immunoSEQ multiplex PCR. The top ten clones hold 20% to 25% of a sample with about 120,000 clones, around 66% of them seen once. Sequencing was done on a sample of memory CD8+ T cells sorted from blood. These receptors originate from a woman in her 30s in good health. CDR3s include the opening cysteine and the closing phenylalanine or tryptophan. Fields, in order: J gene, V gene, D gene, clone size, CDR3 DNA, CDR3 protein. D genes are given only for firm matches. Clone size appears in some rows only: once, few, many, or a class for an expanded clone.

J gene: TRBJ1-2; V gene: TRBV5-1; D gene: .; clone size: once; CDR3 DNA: TGCGCCAGCAGCCTGGTTGGGCCCAGCCTCGGTTACACCTTC; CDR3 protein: CASSLVGPSLGYTF
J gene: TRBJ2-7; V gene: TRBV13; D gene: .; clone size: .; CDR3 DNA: TGTGCCAGCAGCTTAGTCCCCTTCAGCTCCTACGAGCAGTACTTC; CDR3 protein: CASSLVPFSSYEQYF
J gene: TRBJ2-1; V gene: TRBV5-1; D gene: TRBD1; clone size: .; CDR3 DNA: TGCGCCAGCAGCAGAGACAGGGCCAATGAGCAGTTCTTC; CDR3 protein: CASSRDRANEQFF
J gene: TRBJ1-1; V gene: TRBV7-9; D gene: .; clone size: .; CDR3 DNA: TGTGCCAGCAGACACAGGAACACTGAAGCTTTCTTT; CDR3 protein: CASRHRNTEAFF
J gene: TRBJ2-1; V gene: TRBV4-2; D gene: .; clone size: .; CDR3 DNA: TGTGCCAGCAGCCGCAGATCGGACAGACCCTACAATGAGCAGTTCTTC; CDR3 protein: CASSRRSDRPYNEQFF
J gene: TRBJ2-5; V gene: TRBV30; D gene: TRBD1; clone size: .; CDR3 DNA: TGTGCCTGGAGAGATGACAGGGGGCTGGAGACCCAGTACTTC; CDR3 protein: CAWRDDRGLETQYF
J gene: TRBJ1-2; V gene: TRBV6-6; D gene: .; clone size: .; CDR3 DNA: TGTGCCAGCAGTCCACGACAACGCTATGGCTACACCTTC; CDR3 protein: CASSPRQRYGYTF
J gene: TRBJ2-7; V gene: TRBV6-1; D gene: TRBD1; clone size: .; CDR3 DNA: TGTGCCAGCAGTGCCGGGACAGGGGGCCGGTGTTGTTTCTACGAGCAGTACTTC; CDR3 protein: CASSAGTGGRCCFYEQYF
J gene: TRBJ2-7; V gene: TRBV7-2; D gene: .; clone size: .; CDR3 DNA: TGTGCCAGCAGCTTAGTGATCAGCGAGCAGTACTTC; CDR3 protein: CASSLVISEQYF
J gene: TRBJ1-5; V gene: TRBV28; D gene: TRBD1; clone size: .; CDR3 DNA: TGTGCCAGCAGTTTGACAGGGCTCGGGCCCCAGCATTTT; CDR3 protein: CASSLTGLGPQHF
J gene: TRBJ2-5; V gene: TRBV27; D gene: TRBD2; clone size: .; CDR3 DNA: TGTGCCAGCAGCCTGGGGGCGGGAGGGCCGGAGACCCAGTACTTC; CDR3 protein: CASSLGAGGPETQYF
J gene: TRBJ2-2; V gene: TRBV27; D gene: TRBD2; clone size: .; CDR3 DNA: TGTGCCAGCAGTTCGGGACTAGCGGGAGCCAGTGCCGGGGAGCTGTTTTTT; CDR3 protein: CASSSGLAGASAGELFF
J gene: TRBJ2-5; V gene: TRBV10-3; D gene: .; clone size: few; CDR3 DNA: TGTGCCGTTTACTCGACAGGTAGCCAAGAGACCCAGTACTTC; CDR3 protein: CAVYSTGSQETQYF
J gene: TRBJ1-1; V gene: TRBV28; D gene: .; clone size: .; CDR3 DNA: TGTGCCAGCAGTTTATCGGGGAATCTGGCCACTGAAGCTTTCTTT; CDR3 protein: CASSLSGNLATEAFF
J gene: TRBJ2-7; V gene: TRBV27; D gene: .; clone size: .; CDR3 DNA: TGTGCCAGCAGTTTAACACCGATCTCCTACGAGCAGTACTTC; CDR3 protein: CASSLTPISYEQYF
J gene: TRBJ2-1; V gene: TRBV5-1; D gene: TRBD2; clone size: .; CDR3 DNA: TGCGCCAGCAGTTATGCCGGGACTAGCGACTACAATGAGCAGTTCTTC; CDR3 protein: CASSYAGTSDYNEQFF
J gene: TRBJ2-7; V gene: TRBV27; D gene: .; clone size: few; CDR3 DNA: TGTGCCAGCGCCCCAGCGGACAAAGGGTTCTACGAGCAGTACTTC; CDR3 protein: CASAPADKGFYEQYF
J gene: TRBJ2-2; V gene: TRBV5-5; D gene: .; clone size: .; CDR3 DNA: TGTGCCAGCAGCTTAATGACCGGGGAGCTGTTTTTT; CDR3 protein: CASSLMTGELFF
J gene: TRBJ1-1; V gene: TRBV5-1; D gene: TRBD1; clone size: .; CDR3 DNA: TGCGCCAGCAGCACCCTACCGAGGGGGCCGAACACTGAAGCTTTCTTT; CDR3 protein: CASSTLPRGPNTEAFF
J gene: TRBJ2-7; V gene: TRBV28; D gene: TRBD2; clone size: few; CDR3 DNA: TGTGCCAGCACCAGACTAGCGGGACTCTACGAGCAGTACTTC; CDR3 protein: CASTRLAGLYEQYF
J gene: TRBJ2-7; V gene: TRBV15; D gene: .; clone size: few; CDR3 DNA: TGTGCCACCAGCATCGTGTTGTCACCCGAGCAGTACTTC; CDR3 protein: CATSIVLSPEQYF
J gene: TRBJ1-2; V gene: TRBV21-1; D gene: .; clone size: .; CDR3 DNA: TGTGCCAGTGCCTCGGGCTACACCTTC; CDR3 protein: CASASGYTF